One sample yielded the 30 T cell receptor beta chains listed below, sequenced in a study of T cell responses to AZD1222 COVID-19 vaccine. Here immunoSEQ multiplex PCR was the method, and the copy in TCRdb shows in-frame clones only, minus some. Among roughly 91,000 clones listed, 87% were seen once. Sequences were derived from peripheral blood, sampled on day 0 of AZD1222 vaccination. These receptors were collected from an adult in good health.

The chain joins TRBV27 to TRBJ1-1; weak D call: TRBD1 (5 bases). Germline lookup yields CDR1 MNHEY and CDR2 SMNVEV (reference sequence). The CDR3 has 11 amino acids. Trimming cost V 7 bases and J 12 bases, with 15 bases left between them. DNA of the CDR3: TGTGCCAGCATTGGAGGGGCGGGAACTTTCTTT. This codes for CASIGGAGTFF.

The rearrangement uses TRBV6-2 or TRBV6-3 and TRBJ1-2; D may be TRBD1 (5 bases). V was trimmed by 5 bases and J by 2 bases, leaving 15 bases between them. The CDR3 sequence is 15 residues long. Germline loops: CDR1 MNHEY, CDR2 SVGEGT. The chain's CDR3 is CASSPRQGRNYGYTF. Written as DNA, the CDR3 is TGTGCCAGCAGTCCCCGGCAGGGTCGGAACTATGGCTACACCTTC.

The chain has TRBV5-6 and TRBJ1-1; 7 positions agree with TRBD1. Germline CDR1 reads SGHDT; CDR2 reads YYEEEE. The CDR3 runs 15 residues. The trim removed 3 bases at V and 8 bases at J, leaving 13 bases unmatched. The CDR3 DNA reads as TGTGCCAGCAGCTCTATCTCAAACAGGGGTAGGGAAGCTTTCTTT. Amino acids: CASSSISNRGREAFF. The complete variable domain, with remaining parts taken from reference TRBV5-6 and TRBJ1-1, reads DAGVTQSPTHLIKTRGQQVTLRCSPKSGHDTVSWYQQALGQGPQFIFQYYEEEERQRGNFPDRFSGHQFPNYSSELNVNALLLGDSALYLCASSSISNRGREAFFGQGTRLTVV.

V is TRBV2 and J is TRBJ1-2; tentatively, D is TRBD1 (6 bases). V shed 6 bases and J shed 4 bases, with 12 bases lying between them. CDR1 is SNHLY and CDR2 is FYNNEI in the germline V gene. The CDR3 runs 13 residues. CDR3 sequence (DNA): TGTGCCAGCAGCCAGGACAGACTCTATGGCTACACCTTC. Translated, it gives CASSQDRLYGYTF. The variable domain in full, completed from reference TRBV2 and TRBJ1-2, reads EPEVTQTPSHQVTQMGQEVILRCVPISNHLYFYWYRQILGQKVEFLVSFYNNEISEKSEIFDDQFSVERPDGSNFTLKIRSTKLEDSAMYFCASSQDRLYGYTFGSGTRLTVV.

This chain uses TRBV7-2 with TRBJ2-4; a weak D match, TRBD2 (5 bases). The ends were cut back, 2 bases at V and 3 bases at J, with 11 bases in the middle. The CDR3 has 15 residues. Germline CDR1 is SGHTA and CDR2 is FQGNSA. The CDR3 sequence: CASSLRGFGKNIQYF. The CDR3 DNA reads TGTGCCAGCAGCTTAAGAGGGTTTGGCAAAAACATTCAGTACTTC.

The chain combines TRBV5-8 with TRBJ2-5; 7 bases fit TRBD1. J lost 0 bases, V lost 1 base, and 9 bases had no gene match. The germline gives CDR1 SGHTS, CDR2 YDEGEE. This CDR3 comprises 17 residues. CDR3 sequence reads: CASSLIFGTVYQETQYF. Written as DNA, the CDR3 is TGTGCCAGCAGCTTGATTTTTGGGACAGTTTACCAAGAGACCCAGTACTTC. Full variable domain (remainder filled in from reference TRBV5-8 and TRBJ2-5): EAGVTQSPTHLIKTRGQQATLRCSPISGHTSVYWYQQALGLGLQFLLWYDEGEERNRGNFPPRFSGRQFPNYSSELNVNALELEDSALYLCASSLIFGTVYQETQYFGPGTRLLVL.

This sequence joins TRBV11-2 and TRBJ2-5; D gene unclear. Germline CDR1 SGHAT, CDR2 FQNNGV. The germline V and J ends were trimmed by 5 bases and 1 base, with 20 bases remaining between them. The length of the CDR3 is 17 residues. CDR3 loop: CASSPLRRTAPQETQYF. CDR3 nucleotide sequence: TGTGCCAGCAGCCCCCTCCGTAGGACGGCCCCCCAAGAGACCCAGTACTTC.

This rearrangement joins TRBV6-5 to TRBJ1-1; no firm D call. The CDR3 length is 15 residues. Germline V lookup: CDR1 MNHEY, CDR2 SVGAGI. The V end lost 2 bases, the J end lost 5 bases, and 15 bases lay between the germline ends. CDR3 sequence (DNA): TGTGCCAGCAGTTACGAGTTGCCTGGGAGGACTGAAGCTTTCTTT. Its protein product is CASSYELPGRTEAFF.

This chain uses TRBV21-1 with TRBJ2-7; the DNA was not used to check the table's D call, TRBD2. TRBV21-1 is given as a pseudogene. The CDR3 loop spans 16 amino acids. The CDR3 coding sequence is TGTGCCAGCAACCGCACGGCCACTATGGGTGGATACGAGCAGTACGTC. This gives the protein CASNRTATMGGYEQYV.

V is TRBV21-1 and J is TRBJ2-7. TRBV21-1 represents a pseudogene. This CDR3 has 16 residues. The CDR3 is CASPTRAGPFSYEQYV. Written as DNA, the CDR3 is TGTGCCAGCCCAACTCGGGCAGGCCCCTTCTCCTACGAGCAGTACGTC.

The chain combines TRBV4-3 with TRBJ1-2; 8 bases fit TRBD1. Looked up from germline, CDR1 is LGHNA and CDR2 is YSLEER. J gave up 2 bases and V 0 bases, and 5 bases lay outside the gene matches. The CDR3 has 16 residues. CDR3 nucleotide sequence: TGCGCCAGCAGCCAAGAACAAAGGACAGGGAACTATGGCTACACCTTC. This gives the protein CASSQEQRTGNYGYTF.

Notes on this clone: The junction does not match germline at one end; this may be a read error. The chain joins TRBV5-1 to TRBJ2-1; TRBD2 is a possible D gene (6 bases). This CDR3 contains 14 residues. In germline, CDR1 is SGHRS, CDR2 YFSETQ. The chain's CDR3 is CASSPEGTGREQFF. The CDR3 DNA reads as TGTGCCAGCAGCCCCGAGGGGACTGGGCGGGAGCAGTTCTTC. Variable domain in full (rest from reference TRBV5-1 and TRBJ2-1): KAGVTQTPRYLIKTRGQQVTLSCSPISGHRSVSWYQQTPGQGLQFLFEYFSETQRNKGNFPGRFSGRQFSNSRSEMNVSTLELGDSALYLCASSPEGTGREQFFGPGTRLTVL.

For this clone: An end of the junction does not agree with germline; a read error may underlie this. The chain is built from TRBV5-1 and TRBJ1-5, with 7 bases aligning to TRBD1. This CDR3 is built from 15 residues. The V gene's germline CDR1 is SGHRS and CDR2 YFSETQ. The DNA for the CDR3 is TGTGCCAGCAGCGAGGGGACAGCTAGCAATCAGCCCCAGCATTTT. Amino acids: CASSEGTASNQPQHF.

The V gene is TRBV6-5, the J gene TRBJ2-5; D is uncertain. The V gene's germline CDR1 is MNHEY and CDR2 SVGAGI. Trimming cost V 5 bases and J 3 bases, with 10 bases left between them. This CDR3 is 13 amino acids long. The CDR3 loop is CASSTYPEETQYF. The CDR3 nucleotides read TGTGCCAGCAGTACCTACCCCGAAGAGACCCAGTACTTC.

This rearrangement joins TRBV6-2 or TRBV6-3 to TRBJ1-2; the D is unclear. Per germline, CDR1 MNHEY and CDR2 SVGEGT. This CDR3 has 15 residues. V shed 6 bases and J shed 8 bases, with 22 bases lying between them. CDR3 region: CASSHGGWPPRGYTF. CDR3 coding DNA: TGTGCCAGCAGCCACGGTGGATGGCCCCCTCGAGGCTACACCTTC.

This chain uses TRBV18 with TRBJ1-6, with D possibly being TRBD1 (6 bases). Trimming took 5 bases from V and 10 from J, leaving 12 bases between them. The CDR3 is 13 residues long. The germline V gene has CDR1 KGHSH and CDR2 LQKENI. The CDR3 region is CASSSGAHSPLHF. The CDR3 DNA reads as TGTGCCAGCTCATCAGGGGCCCACTCACCCCTCCACTTT.

The genes are TRBV12-3 or TRBV12-4 and TRBJ1-4; D is unresolved. Trimming stripped 6 bases from V and 13 bases from J, with 15 bases between. CDR3 size: 12 residues. As DNA, the CDR3 is TGTGCCAGCAGCCCCCCTGGAGCAGTACTGTTTTTT. Translated, it gives CASSPPGAVLFF.

This clone was seen once. The chain carries TRBV2 and TRBJ2-1; D remains ambiguous. The ends were cut back, 5 bases at V and 5 bases at J, with 4 bases in the middle. The germline gives CDR1 SNHLY, CDR2 FYNNEI. This CDR3 has 11 amino acids. The CDR3 sequence: CASSPHNEQFF. The DNA of the CDR3 is TGTGCCAGCAGTCCTCACAATGAGCAGTTCTTC. Based on the CDR3 plus reference TRBV2 and TRBJ2-1, the full variable domain is EPEVTQTPSHQVTQMGQEVILRCVPISNHLYFYWYRQILGQKVEFLVSFYNNEISEKSEIFDDQFSVERPDGSNFTLKIRSTKLEDSAMYFCASSPHNEQFFGPGTRLTVL.

The V gene is TRBV27, the J gene TRBJ1-1; D is ambiguous. Germline-derived CDR1 and CDR2 are MNHEY and SMNVEV (reference sequence). CDR3 length equals 16 residues. The V and J ends lost 6 bases and 1 base respectively, with 18 bases between them. Here the CDR3 DNA reads TGTGCCAGCAGAAAGGGAGTCACCCAAAAGAACACTGAAGCTTTCTTT. Its protein is CASRKGVTQKNTEAFF.

The gene calls are TRBV12-3 or TRBV12-4 and TRBJ2-3; D not certain. Trimming removed 4 bases from V and 4 bases from J, with 9 bases in between. The CDR3 contains 13 residues. CDR3 amino acids: CASSSNGADTQYF. CDR3 DNA sequence: TGTGCCAGCAGTTCCAATGGGGCAGATACGCAGTATTTT.

This clone has just a few counts. This chain connects TRBV28 to TRBJ1-2; D is ambiguous. There are 14 residues in the CDR3. Germline V CDR1 and CDR2: MDHEN, SYDVKM. Trimming left V 3 bases short and J 8 bases short, with 16 bases between. The DNA of the CDR3 is TGTGCCAGCAGTTTTGCCTCACTGACGACGGGCTACACCTTC. Its protein is CASSFASLTTGYTF.

The V gene is TRBV4-3, the J gene TRBJ2-1, with 10 bases lining up with TRBD2. From germline, CDR1 is LGHNA and CDR2 YSLEER. This CDR3 is 16 amino acids long. Unmatched junction bases numbered 8, after V lost 0 bases and J lost 9 bases. CDR3 residues: CASSQDEGSGRGEQFF. CDR3 sequence (DNA): TGCGCCAGCAGCCAAGATGAGGGGAGCGGGAGGGGTGAGCAGTTCTTC.

This clone appeared once. The chain employs TRBV2 and TRBJ1-5; no definite D call. Germline V gene data show CDR1 as SNHLY and CDR2 as FYNNEI. The CDR3 is made up of 14 amino acids. V lost 3 bases and J 2 bases, leaving 8 bases between the germline ends. CDR3 amino acids: CASSDSAGNQPQHF. CDR3 sequence (DNA): TGTGCCAGCAGTGATTCAGCAGGCAATCAGCCCCAGCATTTT.

This rearrangement joins TRBV7-9 to TRBJ1-3; D possibly corresponds to TRBD1 (5 bases). Germline values: CDR1 SEHNR, CDR2 FQNEAQ (reference sequence). Trimming took 5 bases from V and 8 from J, leaving 13 bases between them. This CDR3 spans 13 amino acids. CDR3 residues: CASSQASRDTIYF. CDR3 DNA sequence: TGTGCCAGCAGCCAGGCCTCCAGGGACACCATATATTTT. The entire variable domain, with the rest obtained from reference TRBV7-9 and TRBJ1-3, is as follows: DTGVSQNPRHKITKRGQNVTFRCDPISEHNRLYWYRQTLGQGPEFLTYFQNEAQLEKSRLLSDRFSAERPKGSFSTLEIQRTEQGDSAMYLCASSQASRDTIYFGEGSWLTVV.

The chain employs TRBV7-2 and TRBJ2-2, with D unclear. Germline-derived CDR1 and CDR2 are SGHTA and FQGNSA. Trimming left V 1 base short and J 7 bases short, with 16 bases between. This CDR3 spans 16 amino acids. The CDR3, as DNA: TGTGCCAGCAGCTTAGGCGGATCCACCACGGGCGGGGAGCTGTTTTTT. Amino acid sequence: CASSLGGSTTGGELFF. Looking up the rest from reference TRBV7-2 and TRBJ2-2 gives the full variable domain: GAGVSQSPSNKVTEKGKDVELRCDPISGHTALYWYRQSLGQGLEFLIYFQGNSAPDKSGLPSDRFSAERTGGSVSTLTIQRTQQEDSAVYLCASSLGGSTTGGELFFGEGSRLTVL.

J is TRBJ2-7 and V is TRBV21-1; TRBD1 was called by the table and not checked on the DNA. TRBV21-1 constitutes a pseudogene. This CDR3 spans 15 amino acids. Here the CDR3 reads CASSKGGQGKNEQYV. DNA of the CDR3: TGTGCCAGCAGCAAAGGGGGGCAGGGCAAGAACGAGCAGTACGTC.

CDR3 region: CASTLLANTEAFF. The CDR3 coding sequence is TGCGCCAGCACTCTATTGGCCAACACTGAAGCTTTCTTT. The V call is TRBV10-2, the J call TRBJ1-1; D remains unclear. V lost 7 bases and J lost 2, with 11 bases in between. Germline V gene lookup returns CDR1 WSHSY and CDR2 SAAADI. This CDR3 spans 13 amino acids.

The chain has TRBV5-4 and TRBJ2-7, with 8 positions matching TRBD2. Trimming at V came to 4 bases and at J to 2 bases, leaving 11 bases not matched to a gene. The CDR3 spans 16 residues. Per germline, CDR1 SGHNT and CDR2 YYREEE (reference sequence). CDR3: CASSPGGGGHPYEQYF. CDR3 in DNA: TGTGCCAGCAGCCCCGGGGGCGGGGGGCACCCCTACGAGCAGTACTTC.

The chain combines TRBV7-8 with TRBJ2-7; D possibly matches TRBD1 or TRBD2 (7 bases each). CDR3 length: 14 residues. With 5 bases removed from V and 4 bases from J, the gap between germline ends came to 15 bases. Germline values: CDR1 SGHVS, CDR2 FQNEAQ. CDR3 in amino acids: CASSPRRGGYEQYV. DNA of the CDR3: TGTGCCAGCAGCCCCCGCAGGGGGGGATACGAGCAGTACGTC.

The rearrangement links TRBV9 to TRBJ1-2, with a possible D match to TRBD1 (6 bases). This CDR3 comprises 14 residues. Germline CDR1 is SGDLS and CDR2 is YYNGEE. The V and J ends lost 4 bases and 4 bases respectively, with 14 bases between them. The DNA of the CDR3 is TGTGCCAGCAGCCGCGTGGGGGGCTCCTATGGCTACACCTTC. It specifies CASSRVGGSYGYTF.